The source of this T cell receptor beta chain is a study of persistence of HIV-infected CD4 T cells (dated by TCRdb to 2020 to 2021). Regarding the complete study: The study isolated CMV- and HIV-1 Gag-responding CD4+ T cells from ART-treated individuals to examine antigen-driven clonal expansion of HIV-1-infected cells. The median time participants had been on suppressive ART was over seven years. Peripheral blood samples of up to about 200 mL were obtained at multiple time points, with the exception of two participants, for whom leukapheresis was performed at a single time point. For the TCR cluster analysis across participants, 8 or 9 participants were included for CMV and six or seven participants for Gag. TCRbeta sequencing assessed the clonality of all cells in each sorted population, while proviral sequencing assessed the clonality of infected cells.

A note on this clone: It has no known antigen specificity. Base-call qualities are not available, and no considerably larger clone is one nucleotide away.

Counted from cysteine to phenylalanine, this CDR3 has 14 amino acids. Solely the CDR3 DNA is kept, with 42 bases framed from the first base. Trimming removed 8 bases from V and 4 bases from J; the gene matches leave 7 bases unexplained. The germline V gene (reference sequence) gives CDR1 as LGHDT and CDR2 as YNNKEL. The immunoSEQ hsTCRB assay version 4, run in survey mode, was used to sequence TCRbeta repertoires from genomic DNA. For TCRbeta sequencing, genomic DNA was diluted to about 10 ng/uL, with up to 1 ug used per sample. Turning to the authors' computational methods: Analysis of the TCRbeta data was done in ImmunoSeq Analyzer 3.0, and diversity was computed on productive nucleotide rearrangements. Using the Immunarch R package, the improved Chao index served to estimate lower-bound TCR diversity and the Gini coefficient served to estimate clonality. Different nucleotide rearrangements encoding the same CDR3beta amino acid sequence were counted as distinct clonotypes. Differential abundance analysis identified TCRbeta sequences significantly enriched in antigen-responding cells relative to anti-CD3/anti-CD28-activated cells. GLIPH2 clustered TCRs by predicted peptide-MHC specificity, both within individual participants and across merged participant data sets. Held by TCRdb, this immuneACCESS table contains in-frame sequences only and omits some clones. Under half of the omission traces to an unresolved V gene where checked; the cause of the rest is unknown. V and J calls and clone size follow that table, whereas D and trimming were derived from the DNA. The sample table lists roughly 32,000 clones, around 82% of them with a count of one. The ten top clones hold more than 15% of the sample.

The treatment or condition label of this sample denotes: suppressive antiretroviral therapy. A pool of overlapping HIV-1 Gag 15-mer peptides, at 0.75 to 1 ug per peptide per mL, was used to stimulate the cells. Memory CD4+ T cells that did not respond, being CD40L-negative, CD69-negative and CD45RO-high, were sorted as memory populations depleted of antigen-responding cells. Participants were HIV-1-infected adults who started suppressive ART during chronic infection. Plasma HIV-1 RNA had been undetectable (below 50 copies/mL) in participants for at least 4 years. To be included, a participant needed positive CMV serology and a CD4+ T cell count above 400 cells/uL. Before stimulation, PBMCs were isolated using density centrifugation and then depleted of CD8+ T cells. For 15 to 20 hours, CD8-depleted PBMCs were stimulated with anti-CD28/CD49d costimulation, a CD40-blocking antibody, and enfuvirtide, which was added to prevent new infections. Cell sorting was done on a Beckman Coulter MoFlo Legacy or XDP sorter, and dead cells were excluded with propidium iodide. The QIAamp DNA Mini Kit was used for genomic DNA extraction from samples above one million cells, and the Quick-DNA Microprep Kit was used otherwise.

What the work shows at the level of the full study, not this receptor alone: Only a small number of individuals took part in the study, and only a limited range of antigens was tested. Restriction of bulk TCR analyses to the rare CMV-responding cells that actually carried HIV-1 proviruses was not possible. TCRbeta richness in CMV- and Gag-responding cells was significantly lower than in anti-CD3/anti-CD28-responding cells; CMV-responding cells had higher oligoclonality than CD3/CD28-stimulated and Gag-responding cells. Antigen-responding cells were enriched for expanded CDR3beta sequences that were degenerate, which suggests that CD4+ responses to CMV and Gag underwent convergent selection. Within the same sorted populations, how oligoclonal the TCRs were correlated with how oligoclonal the proviruses were.

This material consisted of CD4+ T cells sorted from PBMCs after roughly 18-hour stimulation, taken from a patient who received antiretroviral therapy. Read against the paper, the sample's cell subset or site label means: CD40L-CD69- CD45RO-high memory CD4 T cells not responding to Gag peptides. The source is an adult woman with HIV who was CMV-seropositive. The receptor chain draws on TRBV3-1 (or the pseudogene TRBV3-2) and TRBJ2-3, with 9 central nucleotides matching TRBD2. Here is the DNA: TGTGCCAGCCTTGCGGGAGGGGGCTCAGATACGCAGTATTTT. This yields the protein CASLAGGGSDTQYF.